The clone carrying this TCR beta chain has more than one count but fewer than ten. The target antigen is unknown. MiXCR, applied by TCRdb to the 5' RACE reads, yields one record per CDR3 protein. The sample holds 340,000 or so distinct CDR3 sequences; 9.5% to 15% are singletons and the top ten take 3.2%. This entry is derived from a study of T cells after yellow fever vaccination. Study conclusions and caveats: Most primary-vaccination clones reappeared after the booster (around 95% CD4, about 87% CD8). A weaker but faster secondary response was observed, peaking on day 5 versus 15.

This receptor was identified in a man younger than 30 who received the YFV17D yellow fever vaccine. The sequenced sample was CD4+ T cells sorted from PBMCs, obtained 15 days after the yellow fever booster vaccination.

The CDR3 sequence: CASSLDGRQGLGDTQYF. DNA of the CDR3: TGCGCCAGCAGCTTGGATGGTCGACAGGGATTGGGCGATACGCAGTATTTT. V gene TRBV5-1 combines with J gene TRBJ2-3; 7 nucleotides agree with TRBD1. Germline CDR1 reads SGHRS; CDR2 reads YFSETQ. V lost 0 bases, J lost 6 bases, and 13 bases stayed unmatched. This CDR3 comprises 17 residues.